What follows are 21 T cell receptor beta chains derived from one specimen sequenced in a study of CD8 T cells in ankylosing spondylitis. For these receptors, no antigen is known. TCRdb used MiXCR to reprocess the 5' RACE reads, holding one entry per CDR3 protein. The sample shows about 440,000 distinct CDR3 sequences, over 15% of them seen only once. The study, taken as a whole, reports: Within ankylosing spondylitis blood, a TCR beta motif made up of seven to nine highly homologous variants appeared to be characteristic.

The sample was blood, either unsorted or a sorted T cell fraction (not recorded which). Receptor source: a male donor with ankylosing spondylitis.

The chain employs TRBV20-1 and TRBJ2-1, with 10 nucleotides matching TRBD2. The CDR3 covers 16 residues. Trimming removed 0 bases from V and 4 bases from J; junction bases left unmatched: 6. Germline V gene data show CDR1 as DFQATT and CDR2 as SNEGSKA (reference sequence). The CDR3 DNA reads as TGCAGTGCTAGAGATGATCTAGCGGGAGTGTACAATGAGCAGTTCTTC. This translates into CSARDDLAGVYNEQFF.

This clonotype was found a few times. The CDR3 sequence is CASNPGQGRPGANVLTF. The CDR3 DNA reads as TGTGCCAGCAATCCGGGACAGGGGCGTCCTGGGGCCAACGTCCTGACTTTC. The V and J genes are TRBV12-3 or TRBV12-4 and TRBJ2-6; 10 nucleotides match TRBD1. V lost 7 bases, J lost 2 bases, and 8 bases stayed unmatched. The CDR3 totals 17 residues.

The V gene is TRBV20-1, the J gene TRBJ1-1; D is possibly TRBD1 (6 bases). This CDR3 spans 15 amino acids. V shed 1 base and J shed 1 base, with 13 bases lying between them. CDR1 and CDR2 (germline): DFQATT, SNEGSKA (reference sequence). The CDR3 nucleotides are TGCAGTGCTAGAGTTCGGGGGCTGACGAACACTGAAGCTTTCTTT. This gives the protein CSARVRGLTNTEAFF.

V is TRBV4-2 and J is TRBJ2-3; 10 bases match TRBD2. The ends lost 4 bases at V and 2 bases at J; junction bases unmatched: 3. The CDR3 contains 15 residues. The germline V gene has CDR1 LGHNA and CDR2 YNFKEQ. CDR3 residues: CASSLSGGLTDTQYF. The CDR3 bases are TGTGCCAGCAGCCTTAGCGGGGGGCTCACAGATACGCAGTATTTT.

Only a few counts were recorded for this clonotype. The genes are TRBV7-2 and TRBJ2-3; TRBD2 matches 12 bases. Germline values: CDR1 SGHTA, CDR2 FQGNSA. The length of the CDR3 is 17 residues. Trimming took 0 bases from V and 5 from J; bases not matched to a gene: 6. CDR3 bases: TGTGCCAGCAGCTTAGCGGCTAGCGGGGGGGCTCGAGATACGCAGTATTTT. Encoded protein: CASSLAASGGARDTQYF.

This clonotype came up once. The rearrangement uses TRBV6-1 and TRBJ2-7, with TRBD2 matching 9 bases. From germline, CDR1 is MNHNS and CDR2 SASEGT. The V segment lost 4 bases and the J segment 6 bases; nucleotides outside the gene matches: 1. CDR3 length: 12 residues. The DNA of the CDR3 is TGTGCCAGCAGTGGGACTAGCGCCGAGCAGTACTTC. As protein: CASSGTSAEQYF.

This chain links TRBV6-2 or TRBV6-3 with TRBJ1-4, with 7 bases matching TRBD1. The trim removed 4 bases at V and 7 bases at J, leaving 12 bases unmatched. This CDR3 spans 16 amino acids. Germline lookup yields CDR1 MNHEY and CDR2 SVGEGT. DNA for the CDR3: TGTGCCAGCAGTTCCGCCAGGGGGGGAGAGGTTGAAAAACTGTTTTTT. Amino acids: CASSSARGGEVEKLFF.

This clonotype appeared a few times. V usage is TRBV6-1 and J usage is TRBJ1-5; D ambiguous. Germline V gene data show CDR1 as MNHNS and CDR2 as SASEGT. V lost 1 base and J 6 bases, leaving 4 bases between the germline ends. CDR3 size: 12 residues. The CDR3 here is CASSEDIQPQHF. The CDR3 DNA is TGTGCCAGCAGTGAAGATATTCAGCCCCAGCATTTT.

This clonotype has more than one count but fewer than ten. J is TRBJ2-5 and V is TRBV12-3 or TRBV12-4; D is possibly TRBD1 (6 bases). V lost 3 bases to trimming and J lost 4 bases, with 15 bases between them. CDR3 length: 15 residues. The CDR3, as DNA: TGTGCCAGCAGTTTGGCAGGGAAAGGGGGAGAGACCCAGTACTTC. This translates into CASSLAGKGGETQYF.

This clonotype was recorded only once. The genes are TRBV14 and TRBJ2-1; TRBD2 agrees at 9 bases. Trimming cost V 4 bases and J 4 bases; bases outside gene matches: 8. Germline CDR1 SGHDN, CDR2 FVKESK. The CDR3 is made up of 16 amino acids. CDR3 amino acids: CASSRRQRGDYNEQFF. The DNA for the CDR3 is TGTGCCAGCAGCCGCCGGCAGCGGGGGGATTACAATGAGCAGTTCTTC.

This clonotype was observed at least ten times. The chain combines TRBV12-3 or TRBV12-4 with TRBJ2-4; TRBD2 matches 10 bases. The CDR3 contains 16 residues. The trim removed 6 bases at V and 0 bases at J, leaving 5 bases unmatched. The CDR3 loop is CASSNLAGGAKNIQYF. The CDR3 region has the DNA TGTGCCAGCAGCAACTTAGCGGGAGGAGCCAAAAACATTCAGTACTTC.

The rearrangement joins TRBV6-1 to TRBJ2-7, with D possibly matching TRBD2 (5 bases). Per germline, CDR1 MNHNS and CDR2 SASEGT. The CDR3 consists of 14 residues. With 8 bases removed from V and 0 bases from J, the gap between germline ends came to 14 bases. The CDR3 DNA reads as TGTGCCAGCCTACCGCGGGCAGACTCCTACGAGCAGTACTTC. Translated: CASLPRADSYEQYF.

V usage is TRBV7-2 and J usage is TRBJ2-3, with TRBD2 as a possible D gene (5 bases). There are 15 residues in the CDR3. Germline lookup yields CDR1 SGHTA and CDR2 FQGNSA. The V end lost 2 bases, the J end lost 2 bases, and 11 bases lay between the germline ends. DNA for the CDR3: TGTGCCAGCAGCTTATCCGGACTTACCACAGATACGCAGTATTTT. Its protein is CASSLSGLTTDTQYF.

Ten or more counts support this clonotype. The V call is TRBV11-2, the J call TRBJ1-1; 8 positions match TRBD1. The CDR3 spans 16 residues. After removal of 5 bases from V and 1 base from J, the junction contained 9 bases not matched to a gene. Germline V gene data show CDR1 as SGHAT and CDR2 as FQNNGV. The CDR3 here is CASSPYEDRENTEAFF. Here the CDR3 DNA reads TGTGCCAGCAGCCCGTATGAGGACAGGGAGAACACTGAAGCTTTCTTT. Full variable domain (outside the CDR3, taken from reference TRBV11-2 and TRBJ1-1): EAGVAQSPRYKIIEKRQSVAFWCNPISGHATLYWYQQILGQGPKLLIQFQNNGVVDDSQLPKDRFSAERLKGVDSTLKIQPAKLEDSAVYLCASSPYEDRENTEAFFGQGTRLTVV.

The chain links TRBV6-1 to TRBJ2-1; 10 bases line up with TRBD2. This CDR3 comprises 17 residues. Germline values: CDR1 MNHNS, CDR2 SASEGT. With V trimmed by 5 bases and J by 2 bases, 9 bases remained unmatched. The CDR3 DNA is TGTGCCAGCAGTCCGACTCGACTAGCGGGCACCTACAATGAGCAGTTCTTC. Its protein product is CASSPTRLAGTYNEQFF.

On this clonotype itself: At one end the junction does not follow the germline gene, possibly because of a read error. The rearrangement joins TRBV2 to TRBJ2-7, with 7 bases aligning to TRBD1. CDR3 size: 12 residues. The germline V gene has CDR1 SNHLY and CDR2 FYNNEI. The DNA of the CDR3 is TGTGCCAGCAGAGATAACAGGGGTCCCGGGGACTTC. Its protein is CASRDNRGPGDF.

The chain joins TRBV4-1 to TRBJ2-5; 13 nucleotides line up with TRBD2. J gave up 4 bases and V 1 base, and 6 bases lay outside the gene matches. The CDR3 contains 17 residues. Germline values: CDR1 MGHRA, CDR2 YSYEKL. CDR3: CASSQGTSGRAVETQYF. The CDR3 region has the DNA TGCGCCAGCAGCCAAGGTACTAGCGGGAGGGCCGTAGAGACCCAGTACTTC.

The chain carries TRBV20-1 and TRBJ2-5, with a weak D call TRBD2 (5 bases). Between the trimmed V and J ends, which lost 3 bases and 4 bases, there was a span of 9 bases. The CDR3 spans 12 residues. Germline loops: CDR1 DFQATT, CDR2 SNEGSKA (reference sequence). The CDR3 loop reads CSASSRGETQYF. Here the CDR3 DNA reads TGCAGTGCTAGCTCCCGGGGAGAGACCCAGTACTTC.

This clonotype has just a few counts. V usage is TRBV7-2 and J usage is TRBJ2-3; D is uncertain. V lost 5 bases, J lost 4 bases, and 10 bases lay in between. From germline, CDR1 is SGHTA and CDR2 FQGNSA. CDR3 length equals 13 residues. CDR3 amino acids: CASSAIYADTQYF. The CDR3 DNA follows: TGTGCCAGCAGCGCCATCTATGCAGATACGCAGTATTTT.

In this sample, this clonotype turned up a few times. V and J are TRBV7-2 and TRBJ2-1, with 9 bases identical to TRBD2. The CDR3 contains 17 residues. The V gene's germline CDR1 is SGHTA and CDR2 FQGNSA. The ends lost 4 bases at V and 4 bases at J; junction bases unmatched: 11. The CDR3 protein is CASSSPSLAGRYNEQFF. CDR3 in DNA: TGTGCCAGCAGCTCACCCTCCCTAGCGGGAAGATACAATGAGCAGTTCTTC.

This clonotype has a count of ten or more. The J gene is TRBJ2-7, the V gene TRBV7-9; D may be TRBD1 (6 bases). This CDR3 contains 12 residues. The germline CDR1 and CDR2 sequences are SEHNR and FQNEAQ (reference sequence). Trimming left V 5 bases short and J 4 bases short, with 9 bases between. CDR3 sequence: CASSRTVYEQYF. The CDR3 nucleotides are TGTGCCAGCAGCCGGACAGTTTACGAGCAGTACTTC.